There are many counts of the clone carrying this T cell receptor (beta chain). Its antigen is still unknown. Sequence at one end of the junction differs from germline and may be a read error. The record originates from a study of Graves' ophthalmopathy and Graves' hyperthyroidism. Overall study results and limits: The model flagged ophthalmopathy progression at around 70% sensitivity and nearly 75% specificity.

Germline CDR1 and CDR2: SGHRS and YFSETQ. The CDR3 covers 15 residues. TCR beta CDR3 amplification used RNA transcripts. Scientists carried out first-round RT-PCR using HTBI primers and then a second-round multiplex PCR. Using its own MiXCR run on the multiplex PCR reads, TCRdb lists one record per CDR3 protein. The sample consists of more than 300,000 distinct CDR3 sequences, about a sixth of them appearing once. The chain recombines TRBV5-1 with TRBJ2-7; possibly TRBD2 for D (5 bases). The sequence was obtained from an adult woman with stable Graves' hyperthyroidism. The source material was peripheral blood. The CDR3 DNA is TGCGCCAGCAGCTTGGTAGCGCATCCCTCCTCCGAGCAGTACTTC. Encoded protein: CASSLVAHPSSEQYF.